The rows below give T cell receptor beta chains drawn from one sample of a study of molecular identifiers for immune sequencing clone quantification. TCRdb fed the PCR reads into MiXCR, producing one record per CDR3 protein. The table lists tens of thousands of distinct CDR3 sequences, around a sixth of them singletons, with roughly 1.5% in the top ten. Sequencing was done on a sample of naive CD8+ T cells from blood, with Jurkat cell RNA spiked in. The origin of the receptors is a human donor in good health. Some libraries in this study had Jurkat cell RNA spiked in. Both conserved end residues are part of each CDR3. D genes are given only for firm matches. The size of a clone is reported for some rows only, either as once, few or many, or as a class for expanded clones.

v_gene	d_gene	len	j_gene	abundance	CDR3aa	CDR3nt
TRBV6-2/TRBV6-3	TRBD2	15	TRBJ2-1	many	CASSYAGLAVVEQFF	TGTGCCAGCAGTTACGCCGGACTAGCTGTTGTTGAGCAGTTCTTC
TRBV28	-	12	TRBJ1-5	many	CASRQGNQPQHF	TGTGCCAGCAGACAGGGCAATCAGCCCCAGCATTTT
TRBV10-2	TRBD1	14	TRBJ1-6	many	CASSEMTGGSPLHF	TGCGCCAGCAGTGAAATGACAGGGGGTTCACCCCTCCACTTT
TRBV4-1	-	15	TRBJ2-4	many	CASSRTALAKNIQYF	TGCGCCAGCAGCCGGACAGCCCTAGCCAAAAACATTCAGTACTTC
TRBV5-5	TRBD1	14	TRBJ2-3	-	CASGWDSPVDTQYF	TGTGCCAGCGGCTGGGACAGCCCGGTCGATACGCAGTATTTT
TRBV7-8	-	17	TRBJ2-7	many	CASSLVLGDGAPNEQYF	TGTGCCAGCAGCTTAGTTCTTGGAGATGGAGCTCCTAACGAGCAGTACTTC
TRBV7-8	-	22	TRBJ1-5	many	CASSLLETGPSSIHYSNQPQHF	TGTGCCAGCAGTCTCCTAGAAACGGGACCTTCCTCTATCCATTATAGCAATCAGCCCCAGCATTTT
TRBV27	TRBD2	17	TRBJ2-3	many	CASRTLAGEIGTDTQYF	TGTGCCAGCAGAACCTTGGCGGGAGAAATCGGCACAGATACGCAGTATTTT
TRBV6-1	-	19	TRBJ1-2	many	CASSEVTSGHFQRIYGYTF	TGTGCCAGCAGTGAAGTTACGTCAGGACACTTCCAGAGGATTTATGGCTACACCTTC
TRBV11-2	TRBD2	17	TRBJ2-2	many	CASSLRTSGSGTGELFF	TGTGCCAGCAGCCTCAGGACTAGCGGGAGTGGGACCGGGGAGCTGTTTTTT
TRBV6-5	-	18	TRBJ1-1	many	CASSYLPQAGPRDTEAFF	TGTGCCAGCAGTTACTTGCCCCAGGCAGGGCCAAGGGACACTGAAGCTTTCTTT
TRBV24-1	-	17	TRBJ1-1	-	CATGDLSKDRVNTEAFF	TGTGCCACCGGTGATTTAAGCAAGGACAGAGTGAACACTGAAGCTTTCTTT
TRBV6-1	-	14	TRBJ2-7	many	CASETLDRGYEQYF	TGTGCCAGCGAGACTCTCGATCGGGGGTACGAGCAGTACTTC
TRBV6-5	TRBD2	16	TRBJ2-7	many	CASSYRTSGRAGEQYF	TGTGCCAGCAGTTACAGGACTAGCGGGAGGGCCGGGGAGCAGTACTTC
TRBV6-6	-	12	TRBJ2-2	many	CASSYNTGELFF	TGTGCCAGCAGTTACAACACCGGGGAGCTGTTTTTT
TRBV7-8	-	16	TRBJ2-3	many	CASSPRRQLSTDTQYF	TGTGCCAGCAGCCCTCGCAGACAGCTTAGCACAGATACGCAGTATTTT
TRBV11-2	-	11	TRBJ2-7	many	CASSFGHEQYF	TGTGCCAGCAGCTTTGGACACGAGCAGTACTTC
TRBV20-1	TRBD1	15	TRBJ2-5	few	CSAHTTGFRQETQYF	TGCAGTGCCCACACGACAGGGTTTCGTCAAGAGACCCAGTACTTC
TRBV27	-	14	TRBJ1-5	many	CASSLSFMDQPQHF	TGTGCCAGCAGTTTATCATTTATGGATCAGCCCCAGCATTTT
TRBV7-9	-	15	TRBJ2-1	many	CASSSPSEPYNEQFF	TGTGCCAGCAGCTCACCTAGCGAGCCTTACAATGAGCAGTTCTTC
TRBV4-1	-	15	TRBJ1-1	many	CASSQEGVLSTEAFF	TGCGCCAGCAGCCAAGAGGGGGTTCTCTCGACTGAAGCTTTCTTT
TRBV9	TRBD2	17	TRBJ2-2	many	CASSVGTSGFRGGELFF	TGTGCCAGCAGCGTCGGGACTAGCGGGTTTCGCGGCGGGGAGCTGTTTTTT
TRBV6-5	TRBD1	18	TRBJ1-1	few	CASSYQDRTARGQTEAFF	TGTGCCAGCAGTTACCAGGACAGGACTGCGAGAGGCCAAACTGAAGCTTTCTTT
TRBV10-3	-	13	TRBJ2-7	many	CAIRATETYEQYF	TGTGCCATCAGGGCGACTGAAACCTACGAGCAGTACTTC
TRBV7-9	-	15	TRBJ1-1	-	CASSLDRQTNTEAFF	TGTGCCAGCAGCTTAGATCGACAGACGAACACTGAAGCTTTCTTT
TRBV4-1	TRBD1	16	TRBJ1-1	many	CASSQEVRGGEDRAFF	TGCGCCAGCAGCCAAGAAGTGAGAGGGGGCGAGGATCGAGCTTTCTTT
TRBV18	TRBD1	18	TRBJ2-7	many	CASSPRRTGGPERYEQYF	TGTGCCAGCTCACCAAGACGGACAGGGGGCCCCGAGCGCTACGAGCAGTACTTC
TRBV11-3	-	17	TRBJ2-3	many	CASSAVSLGTVTDTQYF	TGTGCCAGCAGCGCGGTGTCCCTAGGGACGGTCACAGATACGCAGTATTTT
TRBV24-1	TRBD1	15	TRBJ1-2	many	CATSESTGGNYGYTF	TGTGCCACCAGTGAGTCGACAGGGGGCAACTATGGCTACACCTTC
TRBV12-3/TRBV12-4	-	13	TRBJ2-1	many	CASSLVTPNEQFF	TGTGCCAGCAGTTTAGTTACCCCCAATGAGCAGTTCTTC